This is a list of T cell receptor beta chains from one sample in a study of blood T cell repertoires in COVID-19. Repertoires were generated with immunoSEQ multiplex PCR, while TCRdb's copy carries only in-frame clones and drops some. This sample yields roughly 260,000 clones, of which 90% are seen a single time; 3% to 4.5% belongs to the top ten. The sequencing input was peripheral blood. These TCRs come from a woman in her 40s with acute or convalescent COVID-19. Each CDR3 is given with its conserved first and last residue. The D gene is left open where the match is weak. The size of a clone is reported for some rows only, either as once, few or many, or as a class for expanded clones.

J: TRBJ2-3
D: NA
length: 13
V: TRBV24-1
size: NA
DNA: TGTGCCACCAGCGACTACTACACAGATACGCAGTATTTT
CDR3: CATSDYYTDTQYF

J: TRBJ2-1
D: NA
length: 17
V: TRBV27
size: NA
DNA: TGTGCCAGCAGTTTATTTGGGCAGGGGTCCCGGTACAATGAGCAGTTCTTC
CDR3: CASSLFGQGSRYNEQFF

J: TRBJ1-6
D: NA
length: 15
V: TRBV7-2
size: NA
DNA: TGTGCCAGCAGCTTAGGGGCAGCCGATAATTCACCCCTCCACTTT
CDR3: CASSLGAADNSPLHF

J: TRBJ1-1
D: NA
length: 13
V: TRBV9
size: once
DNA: TGTGCCAGCAGCCCCCGGGTGGGCACTGAAGCTTTCTTT
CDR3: CASSPRVGTEAFF

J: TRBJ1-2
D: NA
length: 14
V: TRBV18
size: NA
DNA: TGTGCCAGCTCACCCCCCAACGGGGGCTATGGCTACACCTTC
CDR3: CASSPPNGGYGYTF

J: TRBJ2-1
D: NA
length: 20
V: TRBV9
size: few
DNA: TGTGCCAGCAGCGTAAGTTCCGGTACAGGGTTACGGGGTATCGACAATGAGCAGTTCTTC
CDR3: CASSVSSGTGLRGIDNEQFF

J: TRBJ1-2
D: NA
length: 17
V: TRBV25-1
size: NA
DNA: TGTGCCAGCAGTGAATATACCCCTGGGGGGACGAACTATGGCTACACCTTC
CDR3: CASSEYTPGGTNYGYTF

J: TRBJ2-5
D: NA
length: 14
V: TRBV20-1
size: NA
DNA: TGCAGTGCTAGTCCTATATCCGGGGTGGAGACCCAGTACTTC
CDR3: CSASPISGVETQYF

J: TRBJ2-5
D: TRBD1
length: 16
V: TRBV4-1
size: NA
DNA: TGCGCCAGCAGCACGCGACAGGGAACCTTCCAAGAGACCCAGTACTTC
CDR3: CASSTRQGTFQETQYF

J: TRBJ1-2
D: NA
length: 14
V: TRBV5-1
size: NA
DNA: TGCGCCAGCAGCTTAGCCAGGGGCGGTCTTGGCTACACCTTC
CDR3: CASSLARGGLGYTF

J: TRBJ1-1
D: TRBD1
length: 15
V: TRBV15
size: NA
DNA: TGTGCCACCAGCAGCCGGGACAGGGGATCGGATGAAGCTTTCTTT
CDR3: CATSSRDRGSDEAFF

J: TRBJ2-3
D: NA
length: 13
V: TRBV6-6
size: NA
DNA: TGTGCCAGCGCAACGGGGATCACAGATACGCAGTATTTT
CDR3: CASATGITDTQYF

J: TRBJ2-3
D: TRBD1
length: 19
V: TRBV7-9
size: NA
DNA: TGTGCCAGCAGCTCCTCCGGGACAGGGGTCGTTTCTAGCACAGATACGCAGTATTTT
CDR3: CASSSSGTGVVSSTDTQYF

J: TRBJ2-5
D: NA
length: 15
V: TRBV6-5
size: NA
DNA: TGTGCCAGCAACGACGGGCGGGGCGATCAAGAGACCCAGTACTTC
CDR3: CASNDGRGDQETQYF

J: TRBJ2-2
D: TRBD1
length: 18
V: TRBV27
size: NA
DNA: TGTGCCAGCAGTTTTATAACTAGGGGCAGGGGGCGGACCGGGGAGCTGTTTTTT
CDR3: CASSFITRGRGRTGELFF

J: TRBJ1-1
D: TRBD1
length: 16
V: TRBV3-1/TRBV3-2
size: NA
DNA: TGTGCCAGCAGCCTTGGACAGGGGATCATCTCCGCTGAAGCTTTCTTT
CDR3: CASSLGQGIISAEAFF

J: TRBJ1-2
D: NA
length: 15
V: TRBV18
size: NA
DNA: TGTGCCAGCTCACCAAGTACTTTATCGGACTATGGCTACACCTTC
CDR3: CASSPSTLSDYGYTF

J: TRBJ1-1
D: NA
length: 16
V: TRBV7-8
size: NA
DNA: TGTGCCAGCAGCTTCGCCGGGTCTCCACCGAGCACTGAAGCTTTCTTT
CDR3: CASSFAGSPPSTEAFF

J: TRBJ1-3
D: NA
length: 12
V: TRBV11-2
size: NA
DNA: TGTGCCAGCAGCTCTCAGGGGACCACCATATATTTT
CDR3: CASSSQGTTIYF